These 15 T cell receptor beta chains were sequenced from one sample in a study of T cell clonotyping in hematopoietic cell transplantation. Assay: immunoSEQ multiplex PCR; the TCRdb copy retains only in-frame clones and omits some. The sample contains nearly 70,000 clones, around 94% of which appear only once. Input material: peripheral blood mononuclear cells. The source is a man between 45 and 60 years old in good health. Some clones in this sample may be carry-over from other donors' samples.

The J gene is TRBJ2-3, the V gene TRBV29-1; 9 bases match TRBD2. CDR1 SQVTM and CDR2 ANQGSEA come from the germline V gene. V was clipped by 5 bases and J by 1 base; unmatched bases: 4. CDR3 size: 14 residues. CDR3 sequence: CSVLTSGRTDTQYF. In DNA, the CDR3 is TGCAGCGTTTTGACTAGCGGACGCACAGATACGCAGTATTTT.

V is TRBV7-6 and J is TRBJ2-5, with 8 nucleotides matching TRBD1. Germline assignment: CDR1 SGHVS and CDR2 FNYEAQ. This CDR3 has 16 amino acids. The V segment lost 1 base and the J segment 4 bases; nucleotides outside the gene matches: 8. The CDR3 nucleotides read TGTGCCAGCAGCTTAGGGGGCCAGGGGGCTCGAGAGACCCAGTACTTC. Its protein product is CASSLGGQGARETQYF.

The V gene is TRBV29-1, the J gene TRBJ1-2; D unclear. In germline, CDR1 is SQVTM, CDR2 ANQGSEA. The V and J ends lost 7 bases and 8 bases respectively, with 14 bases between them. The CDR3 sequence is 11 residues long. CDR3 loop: CSGTINLGYTF. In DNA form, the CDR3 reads TGCAGCGGGACGATAAACTTGGGCTACACCTTC.

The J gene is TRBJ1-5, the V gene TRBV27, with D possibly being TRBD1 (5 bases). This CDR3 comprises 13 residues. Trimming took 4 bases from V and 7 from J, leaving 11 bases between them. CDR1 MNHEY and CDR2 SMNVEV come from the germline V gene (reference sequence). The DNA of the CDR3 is TGTGCCAGCAGTTCAGGGTTACGGCAGCCCCAGCATTTT. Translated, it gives CASSSGLRQPQHF.

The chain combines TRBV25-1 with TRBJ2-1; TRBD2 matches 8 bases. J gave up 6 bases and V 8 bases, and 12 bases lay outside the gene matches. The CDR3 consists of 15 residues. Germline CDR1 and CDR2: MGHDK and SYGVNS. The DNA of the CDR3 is TGTGCCAGCGGGGGATACAGCGGGAGCCCCAATGAGCAGTTCTTC. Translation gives CASGGYSGSPNEQFF. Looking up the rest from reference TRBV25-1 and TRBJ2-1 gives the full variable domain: EADIYQTPRYLVIGTGKKITLECSQTMGHDKMYWYQQDPGMELHLIHYSYGVNSTEKGDLSSESTVSRIRTEHFPLTLESARPSHTSQYLCASGGYSGSPNEQFFGPGTRLTVL.

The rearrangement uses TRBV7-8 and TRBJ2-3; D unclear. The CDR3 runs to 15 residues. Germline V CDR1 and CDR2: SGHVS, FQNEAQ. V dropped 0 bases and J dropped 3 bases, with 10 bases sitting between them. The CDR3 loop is CASSLAQAQTDTQYF. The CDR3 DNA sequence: TGTGCCAGCAGCTTAGCCCAGGCGCAAACAGATACGCAGTATTTT.

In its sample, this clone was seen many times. For the CDR3, the DNA is TGCGCCAGCAGTCATCGGGATGGTAGGTCCTACGAGCAGTACTTC. Translation: CASSHRDGRSYEQYF. The chain carries TRBV23-1 and TRBJ2-7; maybe TRBD2 (5 bases). TRBV23-1 is noted as an ORF with a role that remains uncertain. The CDR3 contains 15 residues. The V end lost 3 bases, the J end lost 1 base, and 13 bases lay between the germline ends.

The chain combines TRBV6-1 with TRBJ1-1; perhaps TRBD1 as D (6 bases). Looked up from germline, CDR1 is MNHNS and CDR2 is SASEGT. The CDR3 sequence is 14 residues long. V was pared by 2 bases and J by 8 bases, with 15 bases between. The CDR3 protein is CASSETRGPSEAFF. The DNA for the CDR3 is TGTGCCAGCAGTGAAACCCGGGGGCCCTCAGAAGCTTTCTTT.

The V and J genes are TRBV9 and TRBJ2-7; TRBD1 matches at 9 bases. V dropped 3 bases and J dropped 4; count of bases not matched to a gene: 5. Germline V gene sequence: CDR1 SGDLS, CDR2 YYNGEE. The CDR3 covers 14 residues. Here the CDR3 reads CASSEGQGGYEQYF. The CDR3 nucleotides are TGTGCCAGCAGCGAGGGACAGGGAGGTTACGAGCAGTACTTC.

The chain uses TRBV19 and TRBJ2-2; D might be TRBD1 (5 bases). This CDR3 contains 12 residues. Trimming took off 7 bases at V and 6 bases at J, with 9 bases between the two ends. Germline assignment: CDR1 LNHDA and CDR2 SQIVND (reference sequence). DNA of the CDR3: TGTGCCAGTATCTCAGGGTCCGGGGAGCTGTTTTTT. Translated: CASISGSGELFF.

The CDR3 DNA sequence: TGTGCCAGCAGTTACTCGGTCCAGACGAATTACGAGCAGTACTTC. Protein product: CASSYSVQTNYEQYF. This rearrangement joins TRBV6-5 to TRBJ2-7; no reliable D call. The CDR3 loop spans 15 amino acids. Germline CDR1 MNHEY, CDR2 SVGAGI. V was trimmed by 0 bases and J by 4 bases, leaving 13 bases between them.

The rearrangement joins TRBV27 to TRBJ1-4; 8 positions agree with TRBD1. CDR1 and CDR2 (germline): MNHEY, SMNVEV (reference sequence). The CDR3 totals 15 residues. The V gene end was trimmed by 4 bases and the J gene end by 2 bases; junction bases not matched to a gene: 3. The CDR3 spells CASSYNRGTNEKLFF. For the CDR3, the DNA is TGTGCCAGCAGTTACAACAGGGGGACTAATGAAAAACTGTTTTTT.

The CDR3 region has the DNA TGTGCCAGCAGTTTAGGACAGAACCTCGGAGATACGCAGTATTTT. Encoded protein: CASSLGQNLGDTQYF. The rearrangement joins TRBV28 to TRBJ2-3; weak D call: TRBD1 (6 bases). Germline assignment: CDR1 MDHEN and CDR2 SYDVKM. The CDR3 length is 15 residues. The V end lost 2 bases, the J end lost 5 bases, and 14 bases lay between the germline ends.

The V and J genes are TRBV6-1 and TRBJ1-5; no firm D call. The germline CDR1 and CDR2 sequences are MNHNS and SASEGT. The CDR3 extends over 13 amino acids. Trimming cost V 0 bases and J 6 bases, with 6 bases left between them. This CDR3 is CASSEALGQPQHF. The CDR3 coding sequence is TGTGCCAGCAGTGAAGCGCTTGGTCAGCCCCAGCATTTT.

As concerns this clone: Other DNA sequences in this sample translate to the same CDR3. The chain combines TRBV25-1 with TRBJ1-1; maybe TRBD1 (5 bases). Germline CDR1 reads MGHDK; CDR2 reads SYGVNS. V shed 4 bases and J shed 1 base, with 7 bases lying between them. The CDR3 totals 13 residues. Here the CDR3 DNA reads TGTGCCAGCAGTGTGGGGGGGAACACTGAAGCTTTCTTT. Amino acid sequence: CASSVGGNTEAFF.